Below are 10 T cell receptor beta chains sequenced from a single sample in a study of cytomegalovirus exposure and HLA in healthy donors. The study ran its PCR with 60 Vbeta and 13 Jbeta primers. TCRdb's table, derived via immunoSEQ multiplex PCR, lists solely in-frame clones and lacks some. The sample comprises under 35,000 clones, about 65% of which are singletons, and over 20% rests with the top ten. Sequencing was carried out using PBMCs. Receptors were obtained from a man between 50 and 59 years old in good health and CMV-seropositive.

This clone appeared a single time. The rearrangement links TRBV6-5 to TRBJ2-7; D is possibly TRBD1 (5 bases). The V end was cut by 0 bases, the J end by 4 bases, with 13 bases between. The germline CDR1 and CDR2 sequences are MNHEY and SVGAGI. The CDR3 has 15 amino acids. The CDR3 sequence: CASSYSRRGSYEQYF. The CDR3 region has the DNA TGTGCCAGCAGTTACTCGAGAAGGGGTTCTTACGAGCAGTACTTC.

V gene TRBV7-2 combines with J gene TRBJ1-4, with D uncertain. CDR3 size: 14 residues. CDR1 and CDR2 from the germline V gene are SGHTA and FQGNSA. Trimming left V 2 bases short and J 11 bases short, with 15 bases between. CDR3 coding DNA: TGTGCCAGCAGCTTACCCGCGGAGAGAGAGAAACTGTTTTTT. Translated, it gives CASSLPAEREKLFF.

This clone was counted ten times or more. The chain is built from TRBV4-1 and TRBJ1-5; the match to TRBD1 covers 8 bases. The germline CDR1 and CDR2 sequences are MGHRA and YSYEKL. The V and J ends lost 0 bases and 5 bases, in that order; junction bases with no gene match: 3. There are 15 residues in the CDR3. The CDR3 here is CASSQEVTGDQPQHF. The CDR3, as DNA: TGCGCCAGCAGCCAAGAGGTGACAGGGGATCAGCCCCAGCATTTT.

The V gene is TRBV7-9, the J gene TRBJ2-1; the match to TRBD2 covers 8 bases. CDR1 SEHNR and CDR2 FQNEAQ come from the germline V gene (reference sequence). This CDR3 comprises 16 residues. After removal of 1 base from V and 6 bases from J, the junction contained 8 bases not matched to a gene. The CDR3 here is CASSLDVSLAGNEQFF. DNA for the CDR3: TGTGCCAGCAGCTTAGACGTTAGTCTAGCGGGCAATGAGCAGTTCTTC.

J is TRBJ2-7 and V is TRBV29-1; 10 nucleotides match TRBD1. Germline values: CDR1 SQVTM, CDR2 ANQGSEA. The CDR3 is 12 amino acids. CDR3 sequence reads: CSAGQGLYEQYF. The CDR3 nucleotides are TGCAGTGCGGGACAGGGGTTATACGAGCAGTACTTC.

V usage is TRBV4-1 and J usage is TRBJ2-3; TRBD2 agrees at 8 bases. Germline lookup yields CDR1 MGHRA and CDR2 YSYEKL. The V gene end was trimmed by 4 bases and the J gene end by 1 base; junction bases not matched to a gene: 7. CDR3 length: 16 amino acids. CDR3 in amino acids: CASSPGSGSGTDTQYF. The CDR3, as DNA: TGCGCCAGCAGCCCAGGCAGCGGGAGCGGCACAGATACGCAGTATTTT.

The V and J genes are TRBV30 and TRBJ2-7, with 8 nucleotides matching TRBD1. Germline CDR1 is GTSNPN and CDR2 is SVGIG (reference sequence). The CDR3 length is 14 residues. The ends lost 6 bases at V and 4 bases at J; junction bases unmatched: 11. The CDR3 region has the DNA TGTGCCTGCACCTCCGGGACAGGCTTTTACGAGCAGTACTTC. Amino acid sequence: CACTSGTGFYEQYF.

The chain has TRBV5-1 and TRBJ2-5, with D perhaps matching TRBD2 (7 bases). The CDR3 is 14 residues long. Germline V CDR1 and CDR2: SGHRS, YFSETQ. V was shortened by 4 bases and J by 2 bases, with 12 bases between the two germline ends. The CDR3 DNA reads TGCGCCAGCAGCACAGGGACTATACAAGAGACCCAGTACTTC. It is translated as CASSTGTIQETQYF.

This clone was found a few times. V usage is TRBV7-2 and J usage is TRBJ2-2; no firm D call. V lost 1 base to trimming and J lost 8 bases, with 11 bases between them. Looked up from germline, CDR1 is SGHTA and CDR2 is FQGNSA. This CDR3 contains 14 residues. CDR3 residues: CASSLGWSAGELFF. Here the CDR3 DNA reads TGTGCCAGCAGCTTAGGGTGGAGTGCTGGGGAGCTGTTTTTT.

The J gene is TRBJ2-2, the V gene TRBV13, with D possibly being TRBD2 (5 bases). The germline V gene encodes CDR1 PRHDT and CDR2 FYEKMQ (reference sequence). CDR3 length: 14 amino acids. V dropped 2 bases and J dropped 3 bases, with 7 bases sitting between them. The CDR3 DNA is TGTGCCAGCAGCTTAATGGGAGACACCGGGGAGCTGTTTTTT. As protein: CASSLMGDTGELFF. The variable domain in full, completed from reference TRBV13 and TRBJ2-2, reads AAGVIQSPRHLIKEKRETATLKCYPIPRHDTVYWYQQGPGQDPQFLISFYEKMQSDKGSIPDRFSAQQFSDYHSELNMSSLELGDSALYFCASSLMGDTGELFFGEGSRLTVL.